The 6 T cell receptor beta chains listed next were all sequenced from one sample in a study of neoadjuvant anti-PD-1 for oral cavity cancer. Described time point: after neoadjuvant nivolumab, at surgical resection. Using immunoSEQ multiplex PCR, the repertoire was profiled, and TCRdb retains in-frame clones only, with some absent. The sample lists over 10,000 clones; about 64% were seen once. The sequenced sample was PBMCs, obtained after nivolumab (anti-PD-1) treatment. Receptor source: a person aged 40 to 85 with oral cavity squamous cell carcinoma.

The chain combines TRBV19 with TRBJ2-1, with 10 bases lining up with TRBD2. This CDR3 spans 15 amino acids. CDR1 is LNHDA, CDR2 SQIVND, per germline (reference sequence). Trimming removed 6 bases from V and 4 bases from J; junction bases left unmatched: 6. CDR3 DNA sequence: TGTGCCAGTAGGACACTAGCGGGACCTTACAATGAGCAGTTCTTC. Its translation is CASRTLAGPYNEQFF.

The chain is built from TRBV4-2 and TRBJ2-1; 11 bases fit TRBD2. J lost 4 bases, V lost 2 bases, and 4 bases had no gene match. This CDR3 spans 16 amino acids. The V gene's germline CDR1 is LGHNA and CDR2 YNFKEQ. Here the CDR3 DNA reads TGTGCCAGCAGCCAACGAGGACTAGCGGGTTACAATGAGCAGTTCTTC. Its protein product is CASSQRGLAGYNEQFF.

The chain couples TRBV30 to TRBJ1-2; D not resolved. The CDR3 length is 12 residues. V was trimmed by 3 bases and J by 8 bases, leaving 13 bases between them. CDR1 and CDR2 from the germline V gene are GTSNPN and SVGIG (reference sequence). CDR3: CAWSSGVWGYTF. The CDR3 DNA reads as TGTGCCTGGAGCTCTGGGGTCTGGGGCTACACCTTC.

The chain couples TRBV30 to TRBJ1-2; D is possibly TRBD1 (5 bases). V lost 8 bases and J lost 3, with 13 bases in between. The germline V gene has CDR1 GTSNPN and CDR2 SVGIG (reference sequence). This CDR3 has 12 residues. The CDR3 loop is CAMTGTDYGYTF. Here the CDR3 DNA reads TGTGCCATGACCGGGACGGACTATGGCTACACCTTC.

The chain has TRBV4-2 and TRBJ2-7; possibly TRBD1 or TRBD2 for D (7 bases each). In germline, CDR1 is LGHNA, CDR2 YNFKEQ. The CDR3 totals 16 residues. With 3 bases removed from V and 0 bases from J, the gap between germline ends came to 15 bases. The CDR3 region is CASSQEGAGVSYEQYF. The CDR3 nucleotides read TGTGCCAGCAGCCAGGAGGGGGCGGGAGTCTCCTACGAGCAGTACTTC.

This clone was seen only a few times. The chain links TRBV6-5 to TRBJ2-1; 12 bases align to TRBD2. CDR3 length equals 15 residues. V shed 4 bases and J 3 bases; nucleotides not matched to a gene: 1. The V gene's germline CDR1 is MNHEY and CDR2 SVGAGI. In DNA, the CDR3 is TGTGCCAGCAGTTTGGGACTAGCGGGCTACAATGAGCAGTTCTTC. Translating it yields CASSLGLAGYNEQFF.